Listed below are T cell receptor beta chains from one sample, sequenced in a study of cytomegalovirus exposure and HLA in healthy donors. The protocol was immunoSEQ multiplex PCR, while the TCRdb copy is restricted to in-frame clones and leaves out a portion. This sample has a few hundred thousand clones, with over 80% found just once. The specimen sequenced was PBMCs. Receptor source: a woman aged 25 to 39 in good health and CMV-seropositive. Both conserved end residues are part of each CDR3. The D gene is left open where the match is weak. Not every row has a clone size; where given, it reads once, few, many or a size class.

abundance	j_gene	v_gene	d_gene	CDR3nt	CDR3aa
.	TRBJ2-3	TRBV4-2	.	TGTGCCAGCAGCCCGACAGGTGTGTTGGTTGCGCAGTATTTT	CASSPTGVLVAQYF
.	TRBJ1-5	TRBV12-1	.	TGTGCCAGCAGCTCTCCGGGACAGGGGACAAATCAGCCCCAGCATTTT	CASSSPGQGTNQPQHF
.	TRBJ2-3	TRBV5-1	TRBD2	TGCGCCAGCAAGGGACTAGCGGGAGCAGATACGCAGTATTTT	CASKGLAGADTQYF
few	TRBJ1-2	TRBV6-1	TRBD1	TGTGCCAGCAGTGAAGAGGGGACAGGGTATGGCTACACCTTC	CASSEEGTGYGYTF
.	TRBJ2-5	TRBV2	TRBD1	TGTGCCAGCAGTGGAGGGACAGAACAAGAGACCCAGTACTTC	CASSGGTEQETQYF
few	TRBJ1-5	TRBV28	.	TGTGCCAGCAGATGGTTGAGGGCGGGCAATCAGCCCCAGCATTTT	CASRWLRAGNQPQHF
few	TRBJ1-2	TRBV28	.	TGTGCCAGCAGTTCCCCAGACAGGACTTTGAGGTTGGATGACACCTTC	CASSSPDRTLRLDDTF
.	TRBJ2-5	TRBV18	.	TGTGCCAGCTCACCACGCCCTCAAGAGACCCAGTACTTC	CASSPRPQETQYF
.	TRBJ1-5	TRBV4-2	.	TGTGCCAGCAGCCAAGAATTTAATAGCAATCAGCCCCAGCATTTT	CASSQEFNSNQPQHF
.	TRBJ2-7	TRBV6-1	.	TGTGCCAGCAGTGAACGGGGAAGCTCCTACGAGCAGTACTTC	CASSERGSSYEQYF
.	TRBJ2-1	TRBV5-4	TRBD2	TGTGCCAGCAGTTCCACTAGCGGGGGTTACAATGAGCAGTTCTTC	CASSSTSGGYNEQFF
.	TRBJ2-7	TRBV9	.	TGTGCCAGCAGCGGGAGGGACAGTTCCTACGAGCAGTACTTC	CASSGRDSSYEQYF
once	TRBJ2-5	TRBV27	.	TGTGCCAGCAGTTTGGTAGGGCGGGGACGATCGGGGACCCAGTACTTC	CASSLVGRGRSGTQYF
.	TRBJ2-3	TRBV30	.	TGTGCTTGGGGGTACGGCACAGATACGCAGTATTTT	CAWGYGTDTQYF
.	TRBJ2-2	TRBV30	.	TGTGCCTGGAGAACACAAAGGGCCGGGGAGCTGTTTTTT	CAWRTQRAGELFF
.	TRBJ1-4	TRBV19	TRBD1	TGTGCCAGTAGCCCTGATCGGGGACAGGGGGCAGAAAAACTGTTTTTT	CASSPDRGQGAEKLFF
.	TRBJ2-5	TRBV7-8	.	TGTGCCAGCAGCTTAGAGGTGGGACGGGAGACCCAGTACTTC	CASSLEVGRETQYF
.	TRBJ2-1	TRBV21-1	.	TGTGCCAGCCCCTCACCGATGGGAGGGTCCTACAATGAGCAGTTCTTC	CASPSPMGGSYNEQFF
few	TRBJ1-4	TRBV6-9	.	TGTGCCAGCAGCCAGTCTCAGGGTCAGGTGTTTTTT	CASSQSQGQVFF
.	TRBJ1-1	TRBV30	.	TGTGCCTGGACGACTCCGCGGGGATTGAACACTGAAGCTTTCTTT	CAWTTPRGLNTEAFF
few	TRBJ2-7	TRBV5-4	.	TGTGCCAGCAGCCCCTCCACGGGGAGTTACTACGAGCAGTACTTC	CASSPSTGSYYEQYF
.	TRBJ1-4	TRBV7-6	TRBD1	TGTGCCAGCAGCTTAGGACAGGGGCTGCCTAATGAAAAACTGTTTTTT	CASSLGQGLPNEKLFF
once	TRBJ2-1	TRBV4-3	TRBD2	TGCGCCAGCAGCCAAGATCAACCTAGCGGGAGGTACACTGAGCAGTTCTTC	CASSQDQPSGRYTEQFF
.	TRBJ2-3	TRBV18	.	TGTGCCAGCTCACCCGGGACTGCCCGCACAGATACGCAGTATTTT	CASSPGTARTDTQYF
.	TRBJ2-7	TRBV11-2	TRBD1	TGTGCCAGCAGCACCTTTACAGGGGCTCCCTCCTACGAGCAGTACTTC	CASSTFTGAPSYEQYF
.	TRBJ2-4	TRBV5-6	.	TGTGCCAGCAGCTTGGGGGCAGGCAAAAACATTCAGTACTTC	CASSLGAGKNIQYF
.	TRBJ1-5	TRBV2	.	TGTGCCAGCAGGACAGGACTCAATCAGCCCCAGCATTTT	CASRTGLNQPQHF
.	TRBJ2-1	TRBV4-3	.	TGCGCCAGCAGCCAAGATCGGGGTTTCGACAATGAGCAGTTCTTC	CASSQDRGFDNEQFF
.	TRBJ1-2	TRBV5-6	.	TGTGCCAGCAGCTTGGGGACGCCGGATGGCTACACCTTC	CASSLGTPDGYTF
.	TRBJ2-7	TRBV30	TRBD1	TGTGCCTGGAGTGGCGGACAGGGTAGGCGCGAGCAGTACTTC	CAWSGGQGRREQYF
.	TRBJ1-2	TRBV5-1	.	TGCGCCAGCAGCTTGCTGGGAGGGGGTGCCTATGGCTACACCTTC	CASSLLGGGAYGYTF
.	TRBJ2-7	TRBV9	TRBD2	TGTGCCAGCAGCTCGACGGGACTAGCGGGATACGAGCAGTACTTC	CASSSTGLAGYEQYF
.	TRBJ1-1	TRBV27	TRBD1	TGTGCCAGCAGTTTATCGGCAGGGGGTCCCGGCACTGAAGCTTTCTTT	CASSLSAGGPGTEAFF
once	TRBJ2-7	TRBV15	TRBD1	TGTGCCACCAGCAGCGCCCCCGGGACAGGGAACTACGAGCAGTACTTC	CATSSAPGTGNYEQYF
.	TRBJ1-1	TRBV29-1	.	TGCAGCGGTCAACAGCCGAACACTGAAGCTTTCTTT	CSGQQPNTEAFF
.	TRBJ2-1	TRBV19	TRBD1	TGTGCCAGTAGTAAAACAGGGGGCGTATTATACAATGAGCAGTTCTTC	CASSKTGGVLYNEQFF
once	TRBJ2-6	TRBV4-2	TRBD1	TGTGCCAGCAGTCCGATCCACCGGGACAGCTTGTTCTCTGGGGCCAACGTCCTGACTTTC	CASSPIHRDSLFSGANVLTF
.	TRBJ2-1	TRBV2	.	TGTGCCAGCAGTGAAGGTGGACCCTTAGATTGGTACAATGAGCAGTTCTTC	CASSEGGPLDWYNEQFF
.	TRBJ2-1	TRBV28	TRBD1	TGTGCCAGCAGTACAGGGGAACTATACAATGAGCAGTTCTTC	CASSTGELYNEQFF
.	TRBJ2-7	TRBV2	.	TGTGCCAGCAGAGACCAGGGCTTCGAGCAGTACTTC	CASRDQGFEQYF
.	TRBJ1-2	TRBV19	.	TGTGCCAGTAGTATTGGGTATGGCTACACCTTC	CASSIGYGYTF
.	TRBJ2-7	TRBV19	.	TGTGCCAGTACCTCAGTATTTCGACACGGATCCTACGAGCAGTACTTC	CASTSVFRHGSYEQYF
.	TRBJ1-1	TRBV29-1	.	TGCAGCGTCCCCGCGGGGCTGAACACTGAAGCTTTCTTT	CSVPAGLNTEAFF
.	TRBJ2-3	TRBV9	.	TGTGCCAGCAGCTCCTTGGGCGGGCGAGATACGCAGTATTTT	CASSSLGGRDTQYF
.	TRBJ2-1	TRBV5-1	.	TGCGCCAGCGGACGGGGGAGCTCCTACAATGAGCAGTTCTTC	CASGRGSSYNEQFF
.	TRBJ2-5	TRBV27	TRBD1	TGTGCCAGCAGTTCCCCGGGACAGGGGGCGGGAATGGAGACCCAGTACTTC	CASSSPGQGAGMETQYF
.	TRBJ1-3	TRBV7-2	.	TGTGCCAGCAGCAACTCCTACTCTGGAAACACCATATATTTT	CASSNSYSGNTIYF
.	TRBJ1-2	TRBV4-1	.	TGCGCCAGCAGCCAGGTCAGGACGACGGAGAGTGGCTACACCTTC	CASSQVRTTESGYTF
few	TRBJ2-1	TRBV7-2	TRBD2	TGTGCCAGCAGCCTTTCGACTAGCGGGAACAATGAGCAGTTCTTC	CASSLSTSGNNEQFF
.	TRBJ2-3	TRBV6-1	TRBD1	TGTGCCACCCAGACAGGGGGGAGCACAGATACGCAGTATTTT	CATQTGGSTDTQYF
.	TRBJ2-7	TRBV29-1	.	TGCAGCGCAACACGAGAGGCCTGGAGGGAGCAGTACTTC	CSATREAWREQYF
.	TRBJ2-3	TRBV7-2	.	TGTGCCAGCAGCTTGGGTACTTCCCCTGATACGCAGTATTTT	CASSLGTSPDTQYF
.	TRBJ1-2	TRBV6-5	TRBD1	TGTGCCAGCAGTCCGCAGGGGGCCCATGGCTACACCTTC	CASSPQGAHGYTF
.	TRBJ2-3	TRBV27	.	TGTGCCAGCAGTCCAGGGGCTGCCGATACGCAGTATTTT	CASSPGAADTQYF
.	TRBJ2-5	TRBV11-3	.	TGTGCCAGCAGCTTATCTCCCTCGGAGGAGACCCAGTACTTC	CASSLSPSEETQYF
.	TRBJ2-1	TRBV7-2	.	TGTGCCAGCAGCTTAGTTGAGAATGAGCAGTTCTTC	CASSLVENEQFF
.	TRBJ2-7	TRBV6-1	.	TGTGCCAGCAGTCCTGGGACTTCTAGCTCCTACGAGCAGTACTTC	CASSPGTSSSYEQYF
.	TRBJ2-7	TRBV10-1	TRBD1	TGCGCCAACCAATTCGGACAGGGACGGTTTTTCTACGAGCAGTACTTC	CANQFGQGRFFYEQYF
.	TRBJ1-2	TRBV6-1	TRBD1	TGTGCCAGCTTTCTTGGGCAGGGGGATGGCTACACCTTC	CASFLGQGDGYTF
.	TRBJ2-7	TRBV5-5	TRBD2	TGTGCCAGCAGCTTGCAGCGGGGAACCTACGAGCAGTACTTC	CASSLQRGTYEQYF